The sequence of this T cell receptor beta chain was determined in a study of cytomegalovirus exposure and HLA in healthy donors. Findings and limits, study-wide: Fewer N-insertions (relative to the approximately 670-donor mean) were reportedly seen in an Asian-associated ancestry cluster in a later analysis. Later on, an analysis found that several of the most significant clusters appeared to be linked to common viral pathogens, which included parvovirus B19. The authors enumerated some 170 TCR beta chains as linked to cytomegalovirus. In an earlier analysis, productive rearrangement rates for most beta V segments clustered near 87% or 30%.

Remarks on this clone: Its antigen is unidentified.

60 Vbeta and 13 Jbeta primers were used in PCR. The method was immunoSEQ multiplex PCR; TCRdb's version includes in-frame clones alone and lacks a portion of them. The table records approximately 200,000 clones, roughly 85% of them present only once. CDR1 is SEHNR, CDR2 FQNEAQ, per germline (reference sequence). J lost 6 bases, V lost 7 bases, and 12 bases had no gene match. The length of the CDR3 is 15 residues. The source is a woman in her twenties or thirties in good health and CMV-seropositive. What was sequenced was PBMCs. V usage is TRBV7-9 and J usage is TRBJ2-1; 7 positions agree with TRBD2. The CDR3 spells CASTFLGGGGNEQFF. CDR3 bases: TGTGCCAGCACCTTCCTAGGAGGCGGGGGCAATGAGCAGTTCTTC.